This record looks at one T cell receptor beta chain sequence and its context. Antigen unknown. The CDR3 is 12 residues long. Germline values: CDR1 MNHEY, CDR2 SVGAGI. Definition of naive CD8+ T cells rested on a CD45RO-CCR7+CD27+CD95- profile. UMI-labeled TRB cDNA libraries were prepared by 5' RACE. From the 5' RACE reads, TCRdb lists one entry per CDR3 protein and no DNA. Its table lists about 89,000 distinct CDR3 sequences. The sample comes from a study of CXCR3-negative and CXCR3-positive naive CD8 T cells. Findings of the study overall: Comparison of naive cells showed more hydrophobic TRB CDR3s in CXCR3-positive than in CXCR3-negative naive cells. Unlike memory cells, which differed, naive CXCR3-negative and CXCR3-positive cells had similar TRBV-TRBJ usage. Cryopreserved cells showed partially decreased CXCR3 expression, and most assays used fresh PBMCs.

The source is a human donor in good health. Some clones in this sample may be carry-over from other donors' samples. The sample taken for sequencing was naive CXCR3+ CD8+ T cells from blood. Subset here: CD45RO-CCR7+CD27+CD95- naive CD8+ T cells expressing CXCR3 (TNR3+). The rearrangement joins TRBV6-5 to TRBJ2-2; the TCRdb D gene call, TRBD1, has no DNA to confirm it. The CDR3 is CASTGVSGELFF.